Each of the 22 T cell receptor beta chains below was sequenced from the same sample in a study of cytomegalovirus exposure and HLA in healthy donors. Clones were sequenced by immunoSEQ multiplex PCR, and TCRdb holds only the in-frame ones, with some missing. The sample has tens of thousands of clones; 85% to 95% are singletons. The material sequenced was PBMCs. These receptors all stem from a woman between 18 and 29 years old in good health and CMV-seronegative.

The chain joins TRBV6-6 to TRBJ1-2; 8 bases match TRBD1. The germline CDR1 and CDR2 sequences are MNHNY and SVGAGI (reference sequence). V shed 7 bases, J shed 7 bases, and the junction held 11 bases outside the gene matches. The CDR3 has 14 residues. The CDR3 sequence is CASIRSGGMGGYTF. CDR3 nucleotide sequence: TGTGCCAGCATACGGTCAGGGGGCATGGGTGGCTACACCTTC.

This clone appeared once. The rearrangement joins TRBV5-1 to TRBJ2-5, with 7 bases that match TRBD1. The CDR3 is made up of 14 amino acids. Germline CDR1 is SGHRS and CDR2 is YFSETQ. J lost 1 base, V lost 4 bases, and 4 bases had no gene match. CDR3: CASSEGQSQETQYF. The CDR3 DNA sequence: TGCGCCAGCAGCGAGGGACAGAGCCAAGAGACCCAGTACTTC. Filled out from reference TRBV5-1 and TRBJ2-5, the complete variable domain reads KAGVTQTPRYLIKTRGQQVTLSCSPISGHRSVSWYQQTPGQGLQFLFEYFSETQRNKGNFPGRFSGRQFSNSRSEMNVSTLELGDSALYLCASSEGQSQETQYFGPGTRLLVL.

This sequence joins TRBV10-1 and TRBJ2-3; the match to TRBD1 covers 11 bases. The CDR3 is 16 residues long. With V trimmed by 4 bases and J by 6 bases, 9 bases remained unmatched. CDR1 and CDR2 (germline): WNHNN, SYGVQD (reference sequence). The CDR3 nucleotides read TGCGCCAGCAGTGCCGGGACAGGGGGTTGGACGGATACGCAGTATTTT. Amino acids: CASSAGTGGWTDTQYF.

The chain couples TRBV10-3 to TRBJ1-2; 9 positions match TRBD1. The ends lost 5 bases at V and 8 bases at J; junction bases unmatched: 6. This CDR3 contains 13 residues. Germline CDR1 reads ENHRY; CDR2 reads SYGVKD. The DNA of the CDR3 is TGTGCCATCAGTCGAACAGGGGGCGCGGGCTACACCTTC. Encoded protein: CAISRTGGAGYTF.

The V gene is TRBV19, the J gene TRBJ2-5; TRBD2 matches at 14 bases. The CDR3 loop spans 16 amino acids. Germline values: CDR1 LNHDA, CDR2 SQIVND (reference sequence). V shed 4 bases, J shed 5 bases, and the junction held 6 bases outside the gene matches. As DNA, the CDR3 is TGTGCCAGTAGTAGAGGGACTAGCGGGAGATCGGAGACCCAGTACTTC. It specifies CASSRGTSGRSETQYF.

The chain uses TRBV7-2 and TRBJ2-2, with 14 bases fitting TRBD2. The germline V gene encodes CDR1 SGHTA and CDR2 FQGNSA. V was pared by 3 bases and J by 7 bases, with 13 bases of the junction left unmatched. The CDR3 is 19 amino acids. The chain's CDR3 is CASSFTPLGLAGEDGELFF. In DNA, the CDR3 is TGTGCCAGCAGCTTCACTCCACTGGGACTAGCGGGAGAGGACGGGGAGCTGTTTTTT.

The chain links TRBV14 to TRBJ1-6, with D possibly being TRBD1 (5 bases). Germline V gene sequence: CDR1 SGHDN, CDR2 FVKESK. There are 19 residues in the CDR3. V lost 1 base, J lost 0 bases, and 16 bases lay in between. The CDR3 coding sequence is TGTGCCAGCAGCCAAGGGGTATCAAGGGGTCTCTCCTATAATTCACCCCTCCACTTT. This codes for CASSQGVSRGLSYNSPLHF.

The genes are TRBV5-1 and TRBJ1-1; no clear D. Germline lookup yields CDR1 SGHRS and CDR2 YFSETQ. CDR3 length equals 13 residues. The V gene lost 1 base and the J gene lost 1 base, with 5 bases spanning the gap. CDR3 in amino acids: CASSLFRNTEAFF. The DNA of the CDR3 is TGCGCCAGCAGCTTGTTCAGGAACACTGAAGCTTTCTTT.

This chain joins TRBV7-2 and TRBJ1-2; a weak D match, TRBD1 (6 bases). The V gene lost 4 bases and the J gene lost 6 bases, with 18 bases spanning the gap. Germline V lookup: CDR1 SGHTA, CDR2 FQGNSA. The CDR3 has 15 residues. The CDR3 coding sequence is TGTGCCAGCAGCTCGCTGGGGGCGCAAGGGAATGGCTACACCTTC. This gives the protein CASSSLGAQGNGYTF.

The chain couples TRBV27 to TRBJ2-5; 8 bases align to TRBD1. The germline gives CDR1 MNHEY, CDR2 SMNVEV (reference sequence). The length of the CDR3 is 14 residues. V lost 4 bases and J lost 9; bases outside the gene matches: 10. CDR3 amino acids: CASSSTGAGGSQYF. CDR3 bases: TGTGCCAGCAGTTCGACAGGGGCGGGCGGATCCCAGTACTTC.

The chain uses TRBV14 and TRBJ1-2; 9 bases fit TRBD1. Germline V gives CDR1 SGHDN, CDR2 FVKESK. Trimming at V came to 3 bases and at J to 0 bases, leaving 5 bases not matched to a gene. The CDR3 is made up of 16 amino acids. The CDR3, as DNA: TGTGCCAGCAGCCATTACGGACAGGGGTCTAACTATGGCTACACCTTC. Encoded protein: CASSHYGQGSNYGYTF.

V gene TRBV5-1 combines with J gene TRBJ1-5, with a tentative D call TRBD1 (5 bases). The CDR3 is 16 residues long. With 0 bases removed from V and 0 bases from J, the gap between germline ends came to 10 bases. Germline V gene lookup returns CDR1 SGHRS and CDR2 YFSETQ. As DNA, the CDR3 is TGCGCCAGCAGCTTGGGGGGGACTTATAGCAATCAGCCCCAGCATTTT. Translation: CASSLGGTYSNQPQHF.

The chain joins TRBV7-2 to TRBJ2-1; 7 positions agree with TRBD2. There are 15 residues in the CDR3. The trim removed 5 bases at V and 5 bases at J, leaving 9 bases unmatched. Germline V lookup: CDR1 SGHTA, CDR2 FQGNSA. The CDR3 DNA reads TGTGCCAGCAGCATAGGCCTAGCGGAGAACAATGAGCAGTTCTTC. It specifies CASSIGLAENNEQFF.

This clone was seen only a few times. The V call is TRBV5-8, the J call TRBJ2-4; 9 bases match TRBD2. Per germline, CDR1 SGHTS and CDR2 YDEGEE. The CDR3 loop spans 13 amino acids. The J segment lost 7 bases and the V segment lost 3 bases, leaving 2 bases of the junction unmatched. CDR3 sequence: CASSSGLANIQYF. CDR3 sequence (DNA): TGTGCCAGCAGCTCCGGACTAGCGAACATTCAGTACTTC.

This chain uses TRBV9 with TRBJ1-5; possibly TRBD1 for D (5 bases). CDR1 is SGDLS, CDR2 YYNGEE, per germline. V was shortened by 0 bases and J by 7 bases, with 8 bases between the two germline ends. The length of the CDR3 is 13 residues. This CDR3 is CASSVAQGQPQHF. The CDR3 coding sequence is TGTGCCAGCAGCGTAGCTCAGGGACAGCCCCAGCATTTT.

The chain links TRBV27 to TRBJ1-2; 10 bases line up with TRBD1. Germline assignment: CDR1 MNHEY and CDR2 SMNVEV (reference sequence). The CDR3 loop spans 17 amino acids. V gave up 0 bases and J gave up 5 bases; unmatched junction bases: 9. The DNA of the CDR3 is TGTGCCAGCAGTTTATCAGGACAGGGGGACAGTCGGTATGGCTACACCTTC. Protein: CASSLSGQGDSRYGYTF.

The chain links TRBV10-3 to TRBJ1-2; possible D gene TRBD1, 6 bases. Germline V gene lookup returns CDR1 ENHRY and CDR2 SYGVKD. The CDR3 runs 13 residues. Between the trimmed V and J ends, which lost 6 bases and 4 bases, there was a span of 12 bases. CDR3 protein: CAISQDSSYGYTF. The CDR3 bases are TGTGCCATCAGCCAGGACAGTTCCTATGGCTACACCTTC.

This rearrangement joins TRBV19 to TRBJ2-7; TRBD1 matches 10 bases. V lost 6 bases to trimming and J lost 0 bases; unmatched junction nucleotides: 5. The CDR3 contains 15 residues. Germline CDR1 LNHDA, CDR2 SQIVND (reference sequence). This CDR3 is CASSRDRGPSYEQYF. DNA of the CDR3: TGTGCCAGTAGCAGGGACAGGGGCCCCTCCTACGAGCAGTACTTC. The variable domain in full, with the rest retrieved from reference TRBV19 and TRBJ2-7, is DGGITQSPKYLFRKEGQNVTLSCEQNLNHDAMYWYRQDPGQGLRLIYYSQIVNDFQKGDIAEGYSVSREKKESFPLTVTSAQKNPTAFYLCASSRDRGPSYEQYFGPGTRLTVT.

V gene TRBV28 combines with J gene TRBJ2-1; D perhaps matches TRBD2 (6 bases). This CDR3 spans 11 amino acids. The germline V gene encodes CDR1 MDHEN and CDR2 SYDVKM. V gave up 3 bases and J gave up 12 bases, with 9 bases separating them. As DNA, the CDR3 is TGTGCCAGCAGTTTGTACGGGGGGCAGTTCTTC. Protein: CASSLYGGQFF. The entire variable domain, with the rest obtained from reference TRBV28 and TRBJ2-1, is as follows: DVKVTQSSRYLVKRTGEKVFLECVQDMDHENMFWYRQDPGLGLRLIYFSYDVKMKEKGDIPEGYSVSREKKERFSLILESASTNQTSMYLCASSLYGGQFFGPGTRLTVL.

The gene calls are TRBV5-4 and TRBJ2-7; D is undetermined. V lost 0 bases to trimming and J lost 2 bases, with 9 bases between them. The CDR3 totals 14 residues. The germline V gene encodes CDR1 SGHNT and CDR2 YYREEE (reference sequence). CDR3 bases: TGTGCCAGCAGCTTGGGAGAAAGAACCTACGAGCAGTACTTC. Protein sequence: CASSLGERTYEQYF.

The V call is TRBV9, the J call TRBJ2-1; TRBD2 agrees at 12 bases. The J segment lost 0 bases and the V segment lost 4 bases, leaving 5 bases of the junction unmatched. The CDR3 has 17 residues. Germline CDR1 is SGDLS and CDR2 is YYNGEE. CDR3 sequence: CASSLQTSGGSYNEQFF. The CDR3 coding sequence is TGTGCCAGCAGCCTGCAGACTAGCGGGGGCTCCTACAATGAGCAGTTCTTC.

The chain recombines TRBV2 with TRBJ1-2, with D uncertain. V shed 3 bases and J shed 8 bases, with 13 bases lying between them. Germline V gene data show CDR1 as SNHLY and CDR2 as FYNNEI. The CDR3 has 13 residues. The CDR3 region has the DNA TGTGCCAGCAGTGACCAGTACCTCGGGGGCTACACCTTC. It translates to CASSDQYLGGYTF.